This entry features one TCR beta chain sequence. Its antigen is not identified. The source of the sample is a study of cytomegalovirus exposure and HLA in healthy donors. General study results and limits: For most TCR sequences rarity was the rule, although some public TCRs occurred in many donors.

The PCR was carried out with 60 Vbeta primers and 13 Jbeta primers. The table came from immunoSEQ multiplex PCR; TCRdb's copy has only in-frame clones and leaves some out. The sample holds just over 200,000 clones, around 70% seen once. This CDR3 comprises 13 residues. The germline V and J ends were trimmed by 0 bases and 1 base, with 3 bases remaining between them. The germline V gene encodes CDR1 MNHNY and CDR2 SVGAGI (reference sequence). The TCR originated in a man between 40 and 49 years old in good health and CMV-seropositive. Sequences were obtained from PBMCs. The genes are TRBV6-6 and TRBJ1-1, with D unresolved. The CDR3 DNA is TGTGCCAGCAGTTACTCGGCGAACACTGAAGCTTTCTTT. Translating it yields CASSYSANTEAFF.